This TCR beta chain was identified in a study of T cell responses to AZD1222 COVID-19 vaccine. Researchers grouped second doses given at about 4 or about 12 weeks into one pool. Study-wide results and limits: Spike regions recognized by vaccine-associated CD4 TCRs spanned the protein, led by 160-218 and 743-854. Unmutated variant regions are reportedly targeted by nearly half of spike-specific TCRs.

This clone has only one observation. Its antigen is not identified. Profiling relied on immunoSEQ multiplex PCR, and the TCRdb table lists in-frame clones only, not all of them. The repertoire includes over 75,000 clones, around 89% of them detected once, and more than 2% sits in the top ten. The sequenced sample was peripheral blood, obtained 28 days after the second AZD1222 dose. This receptor was identified in an adult who received the AZD1222 COVID-19 vaccine.

CDR3 sequence (DNA): TGTGCCAGCAGTTTATGGACAGGGAACACTGAAGCTTTCTTT. Amino acid sequence: CASSLWTGNTEAFF. The chain links TRBV28 to TRBJ1-1; perhaps TRBD1 as D (6 bases). The CDR3 covers 14 residues. V lost 0 bases and J 1 base, leaving 6 bases between the germline ends. Germline lookup yields CDR1 MDHEN and CDR2 SYDVKM.